The rows below give T cell receptor beta chains drawn from one sample of a study of CD8+CD57+ T cells in acquired aplastic anemia. TCRdb reprocessed the reads with MiXCR, giving one entry per CDR3 protein. The repertoire includes roughly 280,000 distinct CDR3 sequences, 45% to 65% of them detected once, and under 1.5% sits in the top ten. Sequenced sample: sorted CD4+, CD8+, or CD8+CD57+ T cells (not recorded which) from PBMCs. These receptor sequences come from a human donor with aplastic anemia. Each CDR3 is given with its conserved first and last residue. D genes are given only for firm matches. Clone size appears in some rows only: once, few, many, or a class for an expanded clone.

TRBV2,-,TRBJ2-2,-,CASSEGDIYANTGELFF,TGTGCCAGCAGTGAAGGGGACATCTACGCGAACACCGGGGAGCTGTTTTTT
TRBV29-1,TRBD2,TRBJ2-2,few,CSVPGTSGSIAGELFF,TGCAGCGTTCCGGGGACTAGCGGGAGTATAGCCGGGGAGCTGTTTTTT
TRBV29-1,-,TRBJ2-5,few,CSGLDQETQYF,TGCAGCGGTCTAGACCAAGAGACCCAGTACTTC
TRBV4-1,-,TRBJ1-3,few,CASSSSRAQGADTIYF,TGCGCCAGCAGCTCAAGCCGGGCCCAGGGAGCCGACACCATATATTTT
TRBV9,-,TRBJ1-1,-,CASSVEAEGTEAFF,TGTGCCAGCAGCGTAGAGGCGGAGGGAACTGAAGCTTTCTTT
TRBV7-9,-,TRBJ2-4,-,CASSLDGEYIQYF,TGTGCCAGCAGCTTAGACGGGGAGTACATTCAGTACTTC
TRBV5-1,TRBD2,TRBJ2-1,-,CASRVTSGARNEQFF,TGCGCCAGCAGGGTGACTAGCGGGGCTAGGAATGAGCAGTTCTTC
TRBV19,-,TRBJ1-2,-,CASSMSTANYGYTF,TGTGCCAGTAGTATGTCAACAGCTAACTATGGCTACACCTTC
TRBV7-9,TRBD1,TRBJ2-7,-,CASSLTRAGDSSYEQYF,TGTGCCAGCAGCTTAACGAGGGCAGGGGACAGCTCCTACGAGCAGTACTTC
TRBV9,-,TRBJ2-5,-,CASSTTAYQETQYF,TGTGCCAGCAGCACGACGGCGTACCAAGAGACCCAGTACTTC
TRBV7-9,-,TRBJ1-1,-,CASSQDGKNTEAFF,TGTGCCAGCAGCCAGGACGGTAAGAACACTGAAGCTTTCTTT
TRBV15,-,TRBJ2-6,-,CATSRAGGANVLTF,TGTGCCACCAGCAGAGCCGGAGGGGCCAACGTCCTGACTTTC
TRBV10-3,TRBD1,TRBJ2-2,-,CAISVTGTENTGELFF,TGTGCCATCAGTGTCACCGGGACAGAGAACACCGGGGAGCTGTTTTTT
TRBV6-5,-,TRBJ2-1,-,CASRAGGLVTYNGQFF,TGTGCCAGCAGGGCAGGGGGGCTAGTAACCTACAATGGGCAGTTCTTC
TRBV6-1,TRBD1,TRBJ1-4,many,CASSEAGTGLGEKLFF,TGTGCCAGCAGTGAAGCGGGGACAGGGCTAGGTGAAAAACTGTTTTTT
TRBV24-1,-,TRBJ2-3,-,CATSDAGQTTDTQYF,TGTGCCACCAGTGATGCGGGACAGACCACAGATACGCAGTATTTT
TRBV12-3/TRBV12-4,TRBD1,TRBJ1-2,-,CASSFRDSTFF,TGTGCCAGCAGTTTTAGGGACAGCACCTTCTTC
TRBV9,-,TRBJ2-2,-,CASSVGSTGELFF,TGTGCCAGCAGCGTAGGGTCCACCGGGGAGCTGTTTTTT
TRBV19,-,TRBJ1-3,-,CASSQAGDILSSGNTIYF,TGTGCCAGTAGTCAGGCAGGGGATATCCTATCGTCTGGAAACACCATATATTTT
TRBV7-2,-,TRBJ1-1,-,CASSPARGGNTEAFF,TGTGCCAGCAGCCCGGCCAGGGGAGGGAACACTGAAGCTTTCTTT